This T cell receptor (beta chain) was found in a study of blood T cells in healthy people across ages. Study summary: About one barcoded beta molecule per two T cells came from capture by template switching. Study conclusions and caveats: In long-lived donors, naive CD4+ cell counts and diversity exceeded those of aged donors.

Isolation yielded PBMCs, at least 6.5 million per sample, in every case. V shed 7 bases and J shed 0 bases, with 9 bases lying between them. Per the germline V gene, CDR1 is SQVTM and CDR2 is ANQGSEA. This CDR3 comprises 12 residues. About this clonotype itself: What it binds is not known.

The second PCR ran roughly 7 to 11 cycles with a sample-barcoded 5' primer and J-beta primers. All cDNA molecules were each tagged by a template-switch adaptor with 12 random nucleotides. One entry per CDR3 protein results from TCRdb running MiXCR on the 5' RACE reads. Of hundreds of thousands of distinct CDR3 sequences in the sample, 25% to 30% are singletons; the top ten hold 17%. The material sequenced was blood. The TCR sequence derives from an elderly woman in good health. The genes are TRBV29-1 and TRBJ1-1; D ambiguous. The CDR3 DNA reads TGCAGCGCTTCCGGGCTGAACACTGAAGCTTTCTTT. Encoded protein: CSASGLNTEAFF.